Each of the 5 T cell receptor beta chains below was sequenced from the same sample in a study of blood T cell repertoires in COVID-19. TCRdb keeps only in-frame clones here, not all; method: immunoSEQ multiplex PCR. Of 60,000 to 80,000 clones in the sample, 84% were seen once. Sequences were obtained from peripheral blood. The receptor source for this set is a man in his fifties or sixties with active COVID-19.

The V call is TRBV5-1, the J call TRBJ2-5; D remains unclear. V gave up 7 bases and J gave up 4 bases, with 17 bases separating them. The CDR3 extends over 14 amino acids. Looked up from germline, CDR1 is SGHRS and CDR2 is YFSETQ. CDR3 region: CASRLSWVGETQYF. The CDR3 DNA reads TGCGCCAGCCGACTTTCCTGGGTTGGAGAGACCCAGTACTTC. The variable domain in full, with the rest retrieved from reference TRBV5-1 and TRBJ2-5, is KAGVTQTPRYLIKTRGQQVTLSCSPISGHRSVSWYQQTPGQGLQFLFEYFSETQRNKGNFPGRFSGRQFSNSRSEMNVSTLELGDSALYLCASRLSWVGETQYFGPGTRLLVL.

This rearrangement joins TRBV6-6 to TRBJ2-3, with 11 bases lining up with TRBD2. The CDR3 has 15 residues. The germline V gene has CDR1 MNHNY and CDR2 SVGAGI (reference sequence). V lost 10 bases and J lost 2; bases outside the gene matches: 8. The CDR3 reads CATLAGVTDTDTQYF. DNA of the CDR3: TGTGCCACACTAGCGGGGGTTACCGACACAGATACGCAGTATTTT.

This clone has a single count. This chain links TRBV6-6 with TRBJ2-7; 9 bases align to TRBD2. The CDR3 is made up of 14 amino acids. Germline V lookup: CDR1 MNHNY, CDR2 SVGAGI (reference sequence). V trimming: 6 bases; J trimming: 6 bases; junction bases outside the gene matches: 9. CDR3 nucleotides: TGTGCCAGCAGCCTGACTAGCGGCTTAAGCGAGCAGTACTTC. Translating gives CASSLTSGLSEQYF.

The rearrangement joins TRBV18 to TRBJ1-3; D unresolved. This CDR3 spans 15 amino acids. The V and J ends lost 5 bases and 0 bases respectively, with 11 bases between them. CDR1 KGHSH and CDR2 LQKENI come from the germline V gene. CDR3 amino acids: CASSFSADSGNTIYF. The CDR3 bases are TGTGCCAGCTCATTCAGTGCCGACTCTGGAAACACCATATATTTT.

This rearrangement joins TRBV19 to TRBJ2-7; a weak D match, TRBD1 (6 bases). The V gene's germline CDR1 is LNHDA and CDR2 SQIVND (reference sequence). V was shortened by 4 bases and J by 3 bases, with 19 bases between the two germline ends. The CDR3 has 16 residues. CDR3 nucleotides: TGTGCCAGTAGTAGATCTAGCAGGGGCCAGGGCTACGAGCAGTACTTC. This codes for CASSRSSRGQGYEQYF.